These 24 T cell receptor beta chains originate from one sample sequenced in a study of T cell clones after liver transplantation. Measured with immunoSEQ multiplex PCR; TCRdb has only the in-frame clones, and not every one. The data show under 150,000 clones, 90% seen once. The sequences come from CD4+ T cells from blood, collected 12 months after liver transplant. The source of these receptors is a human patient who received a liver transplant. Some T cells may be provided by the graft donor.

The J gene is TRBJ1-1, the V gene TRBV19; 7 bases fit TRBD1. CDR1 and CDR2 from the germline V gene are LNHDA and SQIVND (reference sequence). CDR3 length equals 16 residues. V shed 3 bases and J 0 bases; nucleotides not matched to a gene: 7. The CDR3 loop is CASSIGRGRMNTEAFF. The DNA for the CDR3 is TGTGCCAGTAGTATCGGCAGGGGGAGGATGAACACTGAAGCTTTCTTT.

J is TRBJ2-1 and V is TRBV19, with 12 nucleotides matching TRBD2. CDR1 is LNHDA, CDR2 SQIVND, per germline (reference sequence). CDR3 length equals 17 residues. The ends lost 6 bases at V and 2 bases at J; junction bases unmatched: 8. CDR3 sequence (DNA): TGTGCCAGTAGCCTCAGAGCTAGCGGGAGGGCCTACAATGAGCAGTTCTTC. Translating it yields CASSLRASGRAYNEQFF.

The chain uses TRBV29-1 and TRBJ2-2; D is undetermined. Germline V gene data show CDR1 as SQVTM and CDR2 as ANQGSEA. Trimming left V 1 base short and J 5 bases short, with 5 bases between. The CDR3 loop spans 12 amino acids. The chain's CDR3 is CSVEAVTGELFF. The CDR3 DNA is TGCAGCGTTGAAGCGGTAACCGGGGAGCTGTTTTTT.

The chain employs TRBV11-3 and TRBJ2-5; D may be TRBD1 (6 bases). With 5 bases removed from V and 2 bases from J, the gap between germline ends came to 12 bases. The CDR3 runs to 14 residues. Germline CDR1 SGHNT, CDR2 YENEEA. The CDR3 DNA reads TGTGCCAGCAGCCTGGTGGACAGACAAGAGACCCAGTACTTC. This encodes CASSLVDRQETQYF.

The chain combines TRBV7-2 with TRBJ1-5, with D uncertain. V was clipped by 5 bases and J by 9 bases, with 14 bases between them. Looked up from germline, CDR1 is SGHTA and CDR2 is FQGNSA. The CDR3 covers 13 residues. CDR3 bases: TGTGCCAGCAGCCCCGGCGCGTCCCGGCCCCAGCATTTT. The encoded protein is CASSPGASRPQHF.

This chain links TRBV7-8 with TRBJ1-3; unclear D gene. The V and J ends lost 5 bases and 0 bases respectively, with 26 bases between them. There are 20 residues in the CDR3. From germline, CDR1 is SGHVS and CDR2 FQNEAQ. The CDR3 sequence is CASSPRPSGGRRLSGNTIYF. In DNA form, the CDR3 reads TGTGCCAGCAGCCCGAGGCCCTCAGGTGGACGGCGACTCTCTGGAAACACCATATATTTT.

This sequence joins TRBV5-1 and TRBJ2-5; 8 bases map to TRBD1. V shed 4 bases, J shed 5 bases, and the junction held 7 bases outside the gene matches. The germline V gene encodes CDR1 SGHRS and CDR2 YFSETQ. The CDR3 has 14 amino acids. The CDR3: CASSGQDRVETQYF. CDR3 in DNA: TGCGCCAGCAGCGGACAGGACAGGGTCGAGACCCAGTACTTC.

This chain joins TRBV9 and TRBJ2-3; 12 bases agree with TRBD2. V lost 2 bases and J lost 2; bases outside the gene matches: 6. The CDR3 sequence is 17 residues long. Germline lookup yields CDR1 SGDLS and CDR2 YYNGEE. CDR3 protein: CASSVTSGSIATDTQYF. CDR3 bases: TGTGCCAGCAGCGTGACTAGCGGGAGTATTGCCACAGATACGCAGTATTTT.

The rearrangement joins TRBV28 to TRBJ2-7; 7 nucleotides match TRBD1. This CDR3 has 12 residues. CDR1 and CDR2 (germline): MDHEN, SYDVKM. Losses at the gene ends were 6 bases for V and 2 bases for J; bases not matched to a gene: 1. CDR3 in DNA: TGTGCCAGCAGCCAGGGGGCCTACGAGCAGTACTTC. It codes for CASSQGAYEQYF.

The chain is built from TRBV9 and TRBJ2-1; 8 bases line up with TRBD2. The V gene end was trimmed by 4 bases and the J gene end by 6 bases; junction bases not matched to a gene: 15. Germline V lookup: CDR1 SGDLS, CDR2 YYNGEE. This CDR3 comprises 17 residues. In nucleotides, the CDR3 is TGTGCCAGCAGCCCCCGATTAGCGGGACCCGGGGGCAATGAGCAGTTCTTC. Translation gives CASSPRLAGPGGNEQFF. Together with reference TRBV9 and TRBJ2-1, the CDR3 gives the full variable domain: DSGVTQTPKHLITATGQRVTLRCSPRSGDLSVYWYQQSLDQGLQFLIQYYNGEERAKGNILERFSAQQFPDLHSELNLSSLELGDSALYFCASSPRLAGPGGNEQFFGPGTRLTVL.

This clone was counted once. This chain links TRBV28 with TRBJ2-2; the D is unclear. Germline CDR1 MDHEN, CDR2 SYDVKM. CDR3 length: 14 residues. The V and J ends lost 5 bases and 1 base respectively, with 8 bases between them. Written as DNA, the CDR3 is TGTGCCAGCAGTACCCCAGGGAACACCGGGGAGCTGTTTTTT. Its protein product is CASSTPGNTGELFF.

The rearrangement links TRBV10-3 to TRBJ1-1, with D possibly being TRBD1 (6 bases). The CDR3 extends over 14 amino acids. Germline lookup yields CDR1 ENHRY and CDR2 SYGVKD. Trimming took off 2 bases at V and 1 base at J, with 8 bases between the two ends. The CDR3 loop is CAISEPQGNTEAFF. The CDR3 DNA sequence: TGTGCCATCAGTGAGCCACAGGGGAACACTGAAGCTTTCTTT.

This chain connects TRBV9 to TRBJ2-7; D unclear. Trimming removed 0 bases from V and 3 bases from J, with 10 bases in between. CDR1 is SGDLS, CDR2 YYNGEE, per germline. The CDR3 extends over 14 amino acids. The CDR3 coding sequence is TGTGCCAGCAGCGTAGACTTGACTGGCTACGAGCAGTACTTC. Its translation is CASSVDLTGYEQYF.

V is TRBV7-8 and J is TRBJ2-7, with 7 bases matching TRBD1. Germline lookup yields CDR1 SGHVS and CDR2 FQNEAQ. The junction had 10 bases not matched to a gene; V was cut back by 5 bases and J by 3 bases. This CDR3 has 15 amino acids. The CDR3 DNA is TGTGCCAGCAGCCTCCGAGACAGGGCGTACTACGAGCAGTACTTC. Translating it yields CASSLRDRAYYEQYF.

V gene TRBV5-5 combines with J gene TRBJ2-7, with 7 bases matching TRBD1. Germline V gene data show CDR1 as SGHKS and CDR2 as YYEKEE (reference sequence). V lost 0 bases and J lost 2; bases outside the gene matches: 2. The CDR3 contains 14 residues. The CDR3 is CASSLEGATYEQYF. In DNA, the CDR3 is TGTGCCAGCAGCTTGGAGGGGGCGACCTACGAGCAGTACTTC.

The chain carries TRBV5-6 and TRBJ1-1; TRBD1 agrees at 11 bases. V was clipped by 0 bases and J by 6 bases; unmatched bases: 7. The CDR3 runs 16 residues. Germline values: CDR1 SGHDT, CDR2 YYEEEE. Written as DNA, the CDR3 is TGTGCCAGCAGCTTGGTTTCCGGACAGGGGGCCGCTGAAGCTTTCTTT. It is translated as CASSLVSGQGAAEAFF.

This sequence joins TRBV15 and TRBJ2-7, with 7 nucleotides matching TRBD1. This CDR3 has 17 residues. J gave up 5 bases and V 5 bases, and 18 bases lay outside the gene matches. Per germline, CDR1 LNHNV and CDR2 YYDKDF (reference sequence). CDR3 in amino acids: CATSGQYTGAVENEQYF. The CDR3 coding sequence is TGTGCCACCAGCGGGCAGTATACAGGGGCGGTTGAGAACGAGCAGTACTTC.

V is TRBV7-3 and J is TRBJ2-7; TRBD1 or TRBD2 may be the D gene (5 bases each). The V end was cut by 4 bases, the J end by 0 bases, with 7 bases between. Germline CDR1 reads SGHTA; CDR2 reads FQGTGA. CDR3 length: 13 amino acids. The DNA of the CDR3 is TGTGCCAGCAGCTCCGGGACCTCCTACGAGCAGTACTTC. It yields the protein CASSSGTSYEQYF.

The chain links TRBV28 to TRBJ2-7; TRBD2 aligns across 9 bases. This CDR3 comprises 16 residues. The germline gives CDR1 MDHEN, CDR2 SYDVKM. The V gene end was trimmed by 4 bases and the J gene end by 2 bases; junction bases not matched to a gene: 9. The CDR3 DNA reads TGTGCCAGCAGTTCCCCAGCAGCGGGAGGCACCTACGAGCAGTACTTC. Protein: CASSSPAAGGTYEQYF.

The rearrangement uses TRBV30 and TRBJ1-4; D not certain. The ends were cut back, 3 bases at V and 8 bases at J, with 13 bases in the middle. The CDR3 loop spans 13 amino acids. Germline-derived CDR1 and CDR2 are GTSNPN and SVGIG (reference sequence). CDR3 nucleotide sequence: TGTGCCTGGAGAGAGTCGGGTATCGAAAAACTGTTTTTT. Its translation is CAWRESGIEKLFF.

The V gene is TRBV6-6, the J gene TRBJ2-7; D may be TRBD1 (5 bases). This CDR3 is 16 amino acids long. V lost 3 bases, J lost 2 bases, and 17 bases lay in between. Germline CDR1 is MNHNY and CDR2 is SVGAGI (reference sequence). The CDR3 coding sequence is TGTGCCAGCAGTTATTCAGTAGGACAAACCCCCTACGAGCAGTACTTC. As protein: CASSYSVGQTPYEQYF.

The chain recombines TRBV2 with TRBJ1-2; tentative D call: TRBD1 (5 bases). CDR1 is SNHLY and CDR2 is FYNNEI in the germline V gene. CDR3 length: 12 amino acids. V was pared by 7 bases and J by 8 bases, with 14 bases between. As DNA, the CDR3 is TGTGCCAGCAACCCCGACAGCGACGGCTACACCTTC. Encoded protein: CASNPDSDGYTF.

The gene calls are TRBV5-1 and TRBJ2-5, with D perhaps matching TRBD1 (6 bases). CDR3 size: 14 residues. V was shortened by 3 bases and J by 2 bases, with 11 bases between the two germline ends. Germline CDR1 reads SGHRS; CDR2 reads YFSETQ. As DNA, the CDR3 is TGCGCCAGCAGCTCACAGGGTCAACAAGAGACCCAGTACTTC. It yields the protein CASSSQGQQETQYF.

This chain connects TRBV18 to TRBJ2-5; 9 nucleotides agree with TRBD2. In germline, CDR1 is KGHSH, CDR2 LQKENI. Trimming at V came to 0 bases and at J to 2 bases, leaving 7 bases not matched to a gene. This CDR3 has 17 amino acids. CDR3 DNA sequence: TGTGCCAGCTCACCACCTCGGTCTAGCGGGACTCAAGAGACCCAGTACTTC. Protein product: CASSPPRSSGTQETQYF.